This TCR beta chain emerged from a study of cytotoxic CD8 clonotypes in ibrutinib-treated CLL. Targeted sequencing depth ranged from 1 in 200,000 to 1 in 1 million T cells. Sequenced by immunoSEQ multiplex PCR; TCRdb stores in-frame clones only, minus some. The sample records fewer than 40,000 clones, approximately 67% being singletons. CDR3 length: 12 amino acids. Per the germline V gene, CDR1 is LGHNT and CDR2 is FRNRAP. J lost 2 bases, V lost 6 bases, and 0 bases had no gene match. This sample comprised PBMCs, obtained at disease progression, from a patient treated with ibrutinib. This chain connects TRBV12-5 to TRBJ2-7, with 8 bases matching TRBD2. The receptor was derived from a human donor with chronic lymphocytic leukemia. Written as DNA, the CDR3 is TGTGCTAGTGGGCGGGGGGCCTACGAGCAGTACTTC. Its protein product is CASGRGAYEQYF. Variable domain in full (rest from reference TRBV12-5 and TRBJ2-7): DARVTQTPRHKVTEMGQEVTMRCQPILGHNTVFWYRQTMMQGLELLAYFRNRAPLDDSGMPKDRFSAEMPDATLATLKIQPSEPRDSAVYFCASGRGAYEQYFGPGTRLTVT.